Following are 4 T cell receptor beta chains from one sample sequenced in a study of blood T cell repertoires in COVID-19. TCRdb's copy holds only in-frame clones and misses some; the assay was immunoSEQ multiplex PCR. The sample records around 300,000 clones, roughly 87% being singletons. Sequencing was done on a sample of peripheral blood. These receptors originate from a man aged 18 to 29 with active or convalescent COVID-19.

V usage is TRBV28 and J usage is TRBJ2-1; 11 bases line up with TRBD2. There are 16 residues in the CDR3. Germline V gene sequence: CDR1 MDHEN, CDR2 SYDVKM. V lost 7 bases to trimming and J lost 2 bases; unmatched junction nucleotides: 7. For the CDR3, the DNA is TGTGCCAGCACACTAACTAGCGGGAGACCCTACAATGAGCAGTTCTTC. Protein: CASTLTSGRPYNEQFF.

This clone was observed a handful of times. The V and J genes are TRBV2 and TRBJ1-4; maybe TRBD1 (5 bases). The V end was cut by 7 bases, the J end by 8 bases, with 17 bases between. Germline lookup yields CDR1 SNHLY and CDR2 FYNNEI. The CDR3 covers 14 residues. The DNA of the CDR3 is TGTGCCAGCAATTCAGCACAGGTTAGGGAAAAACTGTTTTTT. Translation: CASNSAQVREKLFF. Variable domain in full (rest from reference TRBV2 and TRBJ1-4): EPEVTQTPSHQVTQMGQEVILRCVPISNHLYFYWYRQILGQKVEFLVSFYNNEISEKSEIFDDQFSVERPDGSNFTLKIRSTKLEDSAMYFCASNSAQVREKLFFGSGTQLSVL.

The gene calls are TRBV2 and TRBJ2-3, with 8 nucleotides matching TRBD2. The CDR3 covers 14 residues. Germline CDR1 SNHLY, CDR2 FYNNEI. The V gene end was trimmed by 5 bases and the J gene end by 2 bases; junction bases not matched to a gene: 3. CDR3 residues: CASSSTSVTDTQYF. CDR3 DNA: TGTGCCAGCAGTTCGACTAGCGTCACAGATACGCAGTATTTT.

V is TRBV7-9 and J is TRBJ2-4; possibly TRBD1 for D (5 bases). Germline V gene data show CDR1 as SEHNR and CDR2 as FQNEAQ (reference sequence). V was clipped by 5 bases and J by 7 bases, with 21 bases between them. This CDR3 region has 16 residues. The CDR3 DNA is TGTGCCAGCAGCAAGGCTCCTCAGGGCGACCTTAACATTCAGTACTTC. It yields the protein CASSKAPQGDLNIQYF.